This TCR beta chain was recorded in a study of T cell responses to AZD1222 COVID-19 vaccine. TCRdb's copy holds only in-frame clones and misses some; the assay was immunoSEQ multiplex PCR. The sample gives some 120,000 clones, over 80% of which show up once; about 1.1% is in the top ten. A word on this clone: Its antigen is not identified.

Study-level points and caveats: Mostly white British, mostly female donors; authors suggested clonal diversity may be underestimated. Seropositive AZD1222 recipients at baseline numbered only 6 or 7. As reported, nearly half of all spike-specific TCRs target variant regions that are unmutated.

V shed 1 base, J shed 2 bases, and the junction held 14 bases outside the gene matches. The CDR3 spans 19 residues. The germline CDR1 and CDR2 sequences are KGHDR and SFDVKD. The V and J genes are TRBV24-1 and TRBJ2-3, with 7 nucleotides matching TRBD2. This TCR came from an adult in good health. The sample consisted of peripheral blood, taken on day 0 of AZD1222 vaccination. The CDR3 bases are TGTGCCACCAGTGATTTAGGGCGGGAGAGCCCCAACTACACAGATACGCAGTATTTT. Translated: CATSDLGRESPNYTDTQYF.